This TCR beta chain was captured by sequencing in a study of T cell repertoires in cytomegalovirus infection. Turning to the study itself: It was the public TCR beta signatures that indicated both CMV infection and matching HLA type.

TCRdb analysed the reads with MiXCR anew, one entry per CDR3 protein. The table shows roughly 500,000 distinct CDR3 sequences, with more than 15% occurring only once. The sample holds many counts of this clonotype. What it recognizes is unknown. The V segment lost 3 bases and the J segment 2 bases; nucleotides outside the gene matches: 0. The CDR3 is made up of 14 amino acids. The germline CDR1 and CDR2 sequences are LNHDA and SQIVND (reference sequence). General study points: It was HLA-C-restricted CMV-specific TCR beta clonotypes that dominated the response ex vivo. Carriers of CMV and the relevant HLA type were discriminated by public TCR beta frequency.

V is TRBV19 and J is TRBJ2-7, with 11 positions matching TRBD1. Sample: CD8+ T cells from PBMCs. This receptor was taken from a human donor in good health (CMV status not recorded). Some clones in this sample may be carry-over from other donors' samples. The CDR3 region is CASSMGQGAYEQYF. CDR3 DNA sequence: TGTGCCAGTAGTATGGGACAGGGGGCCTACGAGCAGTACTTC.